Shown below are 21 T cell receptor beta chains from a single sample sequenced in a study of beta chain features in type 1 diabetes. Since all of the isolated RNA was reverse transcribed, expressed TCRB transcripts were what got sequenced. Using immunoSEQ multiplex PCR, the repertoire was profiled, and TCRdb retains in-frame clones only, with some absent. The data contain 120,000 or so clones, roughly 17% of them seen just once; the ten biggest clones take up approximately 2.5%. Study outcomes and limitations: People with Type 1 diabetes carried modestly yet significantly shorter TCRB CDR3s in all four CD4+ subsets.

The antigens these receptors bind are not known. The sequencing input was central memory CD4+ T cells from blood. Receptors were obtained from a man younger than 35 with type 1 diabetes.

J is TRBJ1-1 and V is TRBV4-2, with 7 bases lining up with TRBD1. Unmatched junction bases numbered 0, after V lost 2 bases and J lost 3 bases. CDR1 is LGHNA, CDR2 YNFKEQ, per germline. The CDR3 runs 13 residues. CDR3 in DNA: TGTGCCAGCAGCCAAACAGGGGACACTGAAGCTTTCTTT. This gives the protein CASSQTGDTEAFF.

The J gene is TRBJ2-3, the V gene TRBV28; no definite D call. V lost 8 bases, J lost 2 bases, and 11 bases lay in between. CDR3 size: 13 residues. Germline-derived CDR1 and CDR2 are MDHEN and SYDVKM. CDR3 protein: CASQDSFTDTQYF. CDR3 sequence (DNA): TGTGCCAGCCAAGACTCCTTCACAGATACGCAGTATTTT.

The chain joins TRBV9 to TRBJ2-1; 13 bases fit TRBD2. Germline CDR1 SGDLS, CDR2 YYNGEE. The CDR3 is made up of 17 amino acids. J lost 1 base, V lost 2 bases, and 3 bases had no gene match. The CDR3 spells CASSVWTSGGSYNEQFF. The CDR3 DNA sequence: TGTGCCAGCAGCGTTTGGACTAGCGGGGGATCCTACAATGAGCAGTTCTTC.

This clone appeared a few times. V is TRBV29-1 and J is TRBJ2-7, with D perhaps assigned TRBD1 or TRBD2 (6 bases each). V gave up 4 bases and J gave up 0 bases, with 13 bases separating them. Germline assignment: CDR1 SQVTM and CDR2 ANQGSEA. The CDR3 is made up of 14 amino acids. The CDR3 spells CSVGTRGGSYEQYF. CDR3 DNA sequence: TGCAGCGTTGGAACCAGGGGAGGCTCCTACGAGCAGTACTTC.

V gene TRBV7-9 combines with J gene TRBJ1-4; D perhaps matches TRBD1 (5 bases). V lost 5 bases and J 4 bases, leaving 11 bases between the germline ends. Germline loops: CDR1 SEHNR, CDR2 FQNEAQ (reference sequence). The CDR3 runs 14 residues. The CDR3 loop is CASSPDSFNEKLFF. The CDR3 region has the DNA TGTGCCAGCAGCCCCGACAGTTTTAATGAAAAACTGTTTTTT.

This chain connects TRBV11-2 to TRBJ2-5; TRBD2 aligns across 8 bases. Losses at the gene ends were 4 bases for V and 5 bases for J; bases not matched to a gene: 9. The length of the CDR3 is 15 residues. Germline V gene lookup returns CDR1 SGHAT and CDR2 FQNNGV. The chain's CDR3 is CASSSPAGGGETQYF. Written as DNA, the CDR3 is TGTGCCAGCAGCTCCCCCGCGGGGGGAGGGGAGACCCAGTACTTC.

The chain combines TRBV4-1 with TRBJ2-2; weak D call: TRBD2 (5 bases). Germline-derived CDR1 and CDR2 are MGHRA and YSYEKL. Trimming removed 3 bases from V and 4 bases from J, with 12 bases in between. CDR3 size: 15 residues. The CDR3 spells CASSQEAWGTGELFF. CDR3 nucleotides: TGCGCCAGCAGCCAGGAGGCCTGGGGCACCGGGGAGCTGTTTTTT.

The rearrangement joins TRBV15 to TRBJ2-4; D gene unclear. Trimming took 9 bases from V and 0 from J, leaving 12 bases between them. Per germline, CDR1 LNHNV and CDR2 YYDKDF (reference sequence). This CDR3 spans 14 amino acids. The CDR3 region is CATASDLAKNIQYF. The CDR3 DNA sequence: TGTGCCACTGCCTCGGATCTAGCCAAAAACATTCAGTACTTC.

CDR3 DNA: TGTGCCAGCAGCACGAAGGGTGGGGAGACCCAGTACTTC. Its translation: CASSTKGGETQYF. The chain has TRBV5-4 and TRBJ2-5; D is undetermined. The CDR3 is 13 amino acids. Germline CDR1 SGHNT, CDR2 YYREEE (reference sequence). Trimming left V 4 bases short and J 5 bases short, with 12 bases between.

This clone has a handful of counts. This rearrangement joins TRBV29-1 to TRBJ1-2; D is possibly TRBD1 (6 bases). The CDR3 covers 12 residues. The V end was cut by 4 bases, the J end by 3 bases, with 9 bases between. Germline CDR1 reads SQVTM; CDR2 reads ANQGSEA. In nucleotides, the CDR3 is TGCAGCGTTGGGACAGAAGACTATGGCTACACCTTC. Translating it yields CSVGTEDYGYTF.

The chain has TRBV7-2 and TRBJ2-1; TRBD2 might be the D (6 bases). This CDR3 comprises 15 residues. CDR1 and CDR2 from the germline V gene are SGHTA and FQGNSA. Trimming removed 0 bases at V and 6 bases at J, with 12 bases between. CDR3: CASSLAGGSLNEQFF. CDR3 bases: TGTGCCAGCAGCTTAGCTGGGGGGTCCCTCAATGAGCAGTTCTTC.

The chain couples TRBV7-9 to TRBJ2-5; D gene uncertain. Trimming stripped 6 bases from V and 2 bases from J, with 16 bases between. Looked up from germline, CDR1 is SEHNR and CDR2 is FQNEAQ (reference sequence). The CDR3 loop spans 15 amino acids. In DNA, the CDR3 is TGTGCCAGCAGAAAAGGCGCTCGTTTTCAAGAGACCCAGTACTTC. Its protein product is CASRKGARFQETQYF.

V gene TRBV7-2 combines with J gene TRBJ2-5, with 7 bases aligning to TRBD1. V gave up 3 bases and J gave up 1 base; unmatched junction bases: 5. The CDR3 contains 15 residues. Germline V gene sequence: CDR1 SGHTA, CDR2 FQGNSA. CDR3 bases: TGTGCCAGCAGCTTCGACAGGGCCCGCCAAGAGACCCAGTACTTC. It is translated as CASSFDRARQETQYF.

The CDR3 region has the DNA TGTGCCAGCAGCCAACCACGGGAGACAGGGAACTATGGCTACACCTTC. Protein: CASSQPRETGNYGYTF. The chain links TRBV4-2 to TRBJ1-2, with 7 nucleotides matching TRBD1. With 2 bases clipped from V and 2 bases from J, the junction kept 8 bases outside the gene matches. CDR1 and CDR2 (germline): LGHNA, YNFKEQ. This CDR3 spans 16 amino acids.

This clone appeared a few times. The CDR3 is CASSPWGLYTGELFF. The CDR3 bases are TGTGCCAGCAGTCCTTGGGGGCTCTACACCGGGGAGCTGTTTTTT. V gene TRBV28 combines with J gene TRBJ2-2, with D perhaps TRBD1 (6 bases). Per the germline V gene, CDR1 is MDHEN and CDR2 is SYDVKM. CDR3 length equals 15 residues. V was shortened by 5 bases and J by 3 bases, with 13 bases between the two germline ends.

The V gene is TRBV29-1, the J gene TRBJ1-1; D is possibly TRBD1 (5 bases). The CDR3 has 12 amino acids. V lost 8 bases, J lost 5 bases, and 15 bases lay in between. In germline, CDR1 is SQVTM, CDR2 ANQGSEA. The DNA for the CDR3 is TGCAGCATCCCGGGGCTGGGGACTGAAGCTTTCTTT. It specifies CSIPGLGTEAFF.

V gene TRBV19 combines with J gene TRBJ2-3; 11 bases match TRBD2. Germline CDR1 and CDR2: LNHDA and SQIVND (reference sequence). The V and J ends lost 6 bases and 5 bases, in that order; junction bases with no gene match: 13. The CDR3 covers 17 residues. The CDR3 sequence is CASRRSIAGGLRDTQYF. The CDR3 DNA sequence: TGTGCCAGTAGGAGGTCCATAGCGGGAGGGCTCAGAGATACGCAGTATTTT.

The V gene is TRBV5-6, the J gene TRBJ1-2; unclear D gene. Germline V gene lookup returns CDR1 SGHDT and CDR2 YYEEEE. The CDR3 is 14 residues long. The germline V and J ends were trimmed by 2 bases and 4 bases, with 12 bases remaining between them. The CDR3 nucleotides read TGTGCCAGCAGCTTAACCGGACGGACCTATGGCTACACCTTC. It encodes CASSLTGRTYGYTF.

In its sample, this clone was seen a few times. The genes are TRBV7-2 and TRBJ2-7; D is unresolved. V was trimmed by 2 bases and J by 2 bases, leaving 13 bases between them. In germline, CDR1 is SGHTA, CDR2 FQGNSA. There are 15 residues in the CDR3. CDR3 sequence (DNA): TGTGCCAGCAGCTTAACCCCCAGGATGACCTACGAGCAGTACTTC. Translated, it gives CASSLTPRMTYEQYF.

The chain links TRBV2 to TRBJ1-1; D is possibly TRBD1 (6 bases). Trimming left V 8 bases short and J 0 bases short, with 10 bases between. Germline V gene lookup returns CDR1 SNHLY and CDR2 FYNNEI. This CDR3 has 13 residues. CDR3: CASLQGVNTEAFF. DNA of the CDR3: TGTGCCAGCTTACAGGGCGTGAACACTGAAGCTTTCTTT.

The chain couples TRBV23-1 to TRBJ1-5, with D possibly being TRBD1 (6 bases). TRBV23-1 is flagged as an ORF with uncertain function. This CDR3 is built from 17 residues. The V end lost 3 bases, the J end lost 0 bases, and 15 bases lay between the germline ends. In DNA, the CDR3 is TGCGCCAGCAGTCATTGCAGGACAGTATATAGCAATCAGCCCCAGCATTTT. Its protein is CASSHCRTVYSNQPQHF.